A single sample is the source of the 21 T cell receptor beta chains below, sequenced in a study of PD-L1 blockade in urothelial cancer. Time point meaning: peripheral blood 6 weeks after treatment start. TCRdb keeps only in-frame clones here, not all; method: immunoSEQ multiplex PCR. The table includes 25,000 to 35,000 clones, about four fifths detected once. The specimen was PBMCs, collected around atezolizumab (anti-PD-L1) treatment. The receptor set was obtained from a man aged 65 to 85 with urothelial cancer.

The chain employs TRBV7-6 and TRBJ2-7; D possibly corresponds to TRBD2 (5 bases). This CDR3 spans 14 amino acids. The V and J ends lost 2 bases and 6 bases respectively, with 14 bases between them. Looked up from germline, CDR1 is SGHVS and CDR2 is FNYEAQ. The CDR3 sequence: CASSLSPGSIEQYF. In DNA, the CDR3 is TGTGCCAGCAGCTTATCCCCGGGGAGTATCGAGCAGTACTTC.

V and J are TRBV7-2 and TRBJ1-2; possibly TRBD1 for D (5 bases). The CDR3 covers 14 residues. CDR1 and CDR2 from the germline V gene are SGHTA and FQGNSA. V was trimmed by 7 bases and J by 8 bases, leaving 20 bases between them. CDR3 nucleotide sequence: TGTGCCAGCAACCTCTCCCGGAGGGGAAGCGGCTACACCTTC. Translated, it gives CASNLSRRGSGYTF.

The rearrangement joins TRBV7-3 to TRBJ2-5; TRBD2 matches 10 bases. CDR1 is SGHTA and CDR2 is FQGTGA in the germline V gene. Unmatched junction bases numbered 4, after V lost 0 bases and J lost 3 bases. This CDR3 comprises 16 residues. The CDR3 loop reads CASSLTPSGGKETQYF. CDR3 in DNA: TGTGCCAGCAGCTTAACCCCTAGCGGGGGCAAAGAGACCCAGTACTTC. Complete variable domain (other parts from reference TRBV7-3 and TRBJ2-5): GAGVSQTPSNKVTEKGKYVELRCDPISGHTALYWYRQSLGQGPEFLIYFQGTGAADDSGLPNDRFFAVRPEGSVSTLKIQRTERGDSAVYLCASSLTPSGGKETQYFGPGTRLLVL.

The chain couples TRBV19 to TRBJ2-1; a weak D match, TRBD1 (6 bases). Trimming pared 7 bases from V and 5 bases from J, leaving 15 bases between. The CDR3 spans 14 residues. Germline CDR1 reads LNHDA; CDR2 reads SQIVND (reference sequence). The CDR3 loop is CASTYGGVNNEQFF. The CDR3 region has the DNA TGTGCCAGTACCTATGGGGGCGTAAACAATGAGCAGTTCTTC.

The genes are TRBV4-2 and TRBJ1-5; weak D call: TRBD1 (6 bases). Germline values: CDR1 LGHNA, CDR2 YNFKEQ. This CDR3 is built from 16 residues. V lost 0 bases and J lost 6, with 15 bases in between. The DNA of the CDR3 is TGTGCCAGCAGCCAAGAGGGAAACAGGGCAGGTCAGCCCCAGCATTTT. As protein: CASSQEGNRAGQPQHF.

This clone is a singleton in its sample. This sequence joins TRBV5-1 and TRBJ1-1; D gene ambiguous. V was cut by 1 base and J by 1 base, with 8 bases left in between. CDR1 and CDR2 from the germline V gene are SGHRS and YFSETQ. The CDR3 has 14 residues. The CDR3 protein is CASSLTASNTEAFF. The CDR3, as DNA: TGCGCCAGCAGCTTGACAGCTTCGAACACTGAAGCTTTCTTT.

J is TRBJ1-2 and V is TRBV7-2, with 9 bases fitting TRBD1. Looked up from germline, CDR1 is SGHTA and CDR2 is FQGNSA. The CDR3 spans 14 residues. With V trimmed by 2 bases and J by 8 bases, 6 bases remained unmatched. CDR3 nucleotide sequence: TGTGCCAGCAGCTTAACGACAGGGGGATACGGCTACACCTTC. Its protein product is CASSLTTGGYGYTF.

This chain uses TRBV25-1 with TRBJ2-4; TRBD2 might be the D (6 bases). The V and J ends lost 10 bases and 7 bases respectively, with 17 bases between them. CDR1 MGHDK and CDR2 SYGVNS come from the germline V gene. This CDR3 region has 13 residues. The CDR3 loop is CATKEGLKNIQYF. The CDR3 bases are TGTGCCACCAAGGAGGGCCTAAAGAACATTCAGTACTTC.

The chain joins TRBV7-9 to TRBJ2-7, with 11 bases aligning to TRBD2. The CDR3 extends over 15 amino acids. With V trimmed by 5 bases and J by 5 bases, 8 bases remained unmatched. Per germline, CDR1 SEHNR and CDR2 FQNEAQ (reference sequence). This chain's CDR3 is CASSISGRANDEQYF. CDR3 bases: TGTGCCAGCAGCATTAGCGGGAGGGCCAACGACGAGCAGTACTTC. Based on the CDR3 plus reference TRBV7-9 and TRBJ2-7, the full variable domain is DTGVSQNPRHKITKRGQNVTFRCDPISEHNRLYWYRQTLGQGPEFLTYFQNEAQLEKSRLLSDRFSAERPKGSFSTLEIQRTEQGDSAMYLCASSISGRANDEQYFGPGTRLTVT.

This chain links TRBV29-1 with TRBJ1-4, with TRBD1 identical over 7 bases. The CDR3 runs to 13 residues. V lost 6 bases to trimming and J lost 8 bases; unmatched junction nucleotides: 9. Germline CDR1 SQVTM, CDR2 ANQGSEA. The CDR3 loop reads CSVETGPGEKLFF. Written as DNA, the CDR3 is TGCAGCGTCGAGACAGGGCCTGGGGAAAAACTGTTTTTT.

This sequence joins TRBV25-1 and TRBJ2-3; 9 nucleotides align to TRBD2. Germline V CDR1 and CDR2: MGHDK, SYGVNS. The V gene end was trimmed by 8 bases and the J gene end by 7 bases; junction bases not matched to a gene: 13. The CDR3 is 15 residues long. DNA for the CDR3: TGTGCCAGCGCCGAGACTAGCGGACTCACTCATACGCAGTATTTT. As protein: CASAETSGLTHTQYF.

V is TRBV2 and J is TRBJ1-1; TRBD1 matches 9 bases. V was pared by 8 bases and J by 0 bases, with 13 bases of the junction left unmatched. CDR1 is SNHLY and CDR2 is FYNNEI in the germline V gene. The CDR3 contains 17 residues. The CDR3 reads CASPTRQGETMNTEAFF. The CDR3 nucleotides are TGTGCCAGCCCTACTCGACAGGGGGAGACGATGAACACTGAAGCTTTCTTT. Filled out from reference TRBV2 and TRBJ1-1, the complete variable domain reads EPEVTQTPSHQVTQMGQEVILRCVPISNHLYFYWYRQILGQKVEFLVSFYNNEISEKSEIFDDQFSVERPDGSNFTLKIRSTKLEDSAMYFCASPTRQGETMNTEAFFGQGTRLTVV.

The V gene is TRBV11-1, the J gene TRBJ1-1; 7 bases match TRBD1. Germline V gene sequence: CDR1 SGHAT, CDR2 FQDESV (reference sequence). Unmatched junction bases numbered 8, after V lost 3 bases and J lost 1 base. The CDR3 has 16 amino acids. CDR3: CASSLRQGTGNTEAFF. The CDR3 DNA reads TGTGCCAGCAGCTTGCGACAGGGTACGGGGAACACTGAAGCTTTCTTT.

The V gene is TRBV10-1, the J gene TRBJ1-6; 8 bases align to TRBD1. The junction had 8 bases not matched to a gene; V was cut back by 2 bases and J by 8 bases. The CDR3 is 16 residues long. CDR1 WNHNN and CDR2 SYGVQD come from the germline V gene (reference sequence). CDR3 loop: CASSEETGTGDSPLHF. CDR3 nucleotides: TGCGCCAGCAGTGAGGAGACCGGGACAGGCGATTCACCCCTCCACTTT.

This chain links TRBV5-4 with TRBJ1-1; D remains ambiguous. Germline CDR1 and CDR2: SGHNT and YYREEE (reference sequence). Trimming cost V 4 bases and J 7 bases, with 11 bases left between them. The CDR3 is made up of 12 amino acids. This chain's CDR3 is CASSKDGIEAFF. The CDR3 DNA follows: TGTGCCAGCAGCAAGGACGGGATTGAAGCTTTCTTT.

This clone has just one count. CDR3 amino acids: CASSQDWGRGGRDGYGYTF. The CDR3 DNA follows: TGCGCCAGCAGCCAAGACTGGGGCAGGGGAGGGAGGGACGGCTATGGCTACACCTTC. This chain connects TRBV4-3 to TRBJ1-2; the D gene is possibly TRBD1 (6 bases). There are 19 residues in the CDR3. V dropped 0 bases and J dropped 4 bases, with 24 bases sitting between them. Per the germline V gene, CDR1 is LGHNA and CDR2 is YSLEER.

The chain couples TRBV5-1 to TRBJ2-3; possibly TRBD2 for D (6 bases). V was cut by 5 bases and J by 1 base, with 11 bases left in between. The germline gives CDR1 SGHRS, CDR2 YFSETQ. The CDR3 is 14 residues long. The chain's CDR3 is CASSVGLRTDTQYF. The CDR3 DNA reads as TGCGCCAGCAGTGTGGGACTCCGCACAGATACGCAGTATTTT.

J is TRBJ2-2 and V is TRBV6-5, with a tentative D call TRBD2 (6 bases). V shed 2 bases and J shed 4 bases, with 11 bases lying between them. Germline CDR1 is MNHEY and CDR2 is SVGAGI. The CDR3 consists of 15 residues. In nucleotides, the CDR3 is TGTGCCAGCAGTTACAGGCAGGGAGGCACCGGGGAGCTGTTTTTT. Its translation is CASSYRQGGTGELFF.

Only a few counts were recorded for this clone. The CDR3 loop is CASSLDGSYEQYF. DNA for the CDR3: TGTGCCAGCAGCCTAGACGGTTCCTACGAGCAGTACTTC. The chain uses TRBV7-2 and TRBJ2-7; D is unresolved. Trimming shortened V by 5 bases and J by 1 base, and 9 bases separated the two germline ends. CDR1 is SGHTA, CDR2 FQGNSA, per germline. There are 13 residues in the CDR3.

The chain has TRBV6-5 and TRBJ1-2, with D possibly being TRBD1 (6 bases). The CDR3 totals 13 residues. With 0 bases removed from V and 4 bases from J, the gap between germline ends came to 6 bases. CDR1 is MNHEY, CDR2 SVGAGI, per germline. The CDR3 here is CASSYSDSYGYTF. CDR3 DNA sequence: TGTGCCAGCAGTTACTCGGACAGCTATGGCTACACCTTC.

The sample holds a few counts of this clone. The chain employs TRBV18 and TRBJ2-1; TRBD2 matches 11 bases. CDR3 length: 17 residues. The J segment lost 0 bases and the V segment lost 3 bases, leaving 4 bases of the junction unmatched. Germline V gene sequence: CDR1 KGHSH, CDR2 LQKENI. In nucleotides, the CDR3 is TGTGCCAGCTCACCCAGGACTAGCGGGCGCTCCTACAATGAGCAGTTCTTC. Amino acids: CASSPRTSGRSYNEQFF.